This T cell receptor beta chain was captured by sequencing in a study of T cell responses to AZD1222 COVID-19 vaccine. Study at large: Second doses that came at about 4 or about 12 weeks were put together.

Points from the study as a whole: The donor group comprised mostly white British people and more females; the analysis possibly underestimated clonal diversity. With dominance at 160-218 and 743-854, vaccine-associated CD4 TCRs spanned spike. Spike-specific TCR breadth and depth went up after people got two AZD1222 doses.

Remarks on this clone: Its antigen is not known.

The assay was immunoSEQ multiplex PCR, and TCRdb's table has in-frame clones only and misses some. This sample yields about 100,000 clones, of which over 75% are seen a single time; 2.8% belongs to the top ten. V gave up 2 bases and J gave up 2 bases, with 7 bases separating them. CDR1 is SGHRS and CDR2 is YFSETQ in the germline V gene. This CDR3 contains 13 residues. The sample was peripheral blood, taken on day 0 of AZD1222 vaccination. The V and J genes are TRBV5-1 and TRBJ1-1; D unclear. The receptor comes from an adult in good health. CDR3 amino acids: CASSFYGNTEAFF. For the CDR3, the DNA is TGCGCCAGCAGCTTCTATGGAAACACTGAAGCTTTCTTT.